In its sample, the clone carrying this T cell receptor beta chain was seen many times. At one end the junction does not follow the germline gene, possibly because of a read error. Clinical symptoms, serum thyroxine, TRAb, thyroid ultrasound and orbital computed tomography established diagnosis. CDR3 length: 14 residues. Germline V gives CDR1 SGHAT, CDR2 FQNNGV. These data are taken from a study of T cells in Graves' hyperthyroidism and ophthalmopathy. The investigators amplified TCR beta CDR3 regions from RNA transcripts. The primer set for the first-round RT-PCR of the TCR CDR3 was HTBI. TCRdb analysed the multiplex PCR reads with MiXCR anew, one entry per CDR3 protein. The sample comprises roughly 380,000 distinct CDR3 sequences, approximately 15% of which are singletons, and more than 4.5% rests with the top ten.

Sequenced input: blood. The sequence came from a woman aged 18-29 years with Graves' hyperthyroidism. The chain couples TRBV11-2 to TRBJ1-1; D is possibly TRBD1 (5 bases). Written as DNA, the CDR3 is TGCGCCAGCAGCTTGGGGCCGATGAACACTGAAGCTTTCTTT. Its translation is CASSLGPMNTEAFF.